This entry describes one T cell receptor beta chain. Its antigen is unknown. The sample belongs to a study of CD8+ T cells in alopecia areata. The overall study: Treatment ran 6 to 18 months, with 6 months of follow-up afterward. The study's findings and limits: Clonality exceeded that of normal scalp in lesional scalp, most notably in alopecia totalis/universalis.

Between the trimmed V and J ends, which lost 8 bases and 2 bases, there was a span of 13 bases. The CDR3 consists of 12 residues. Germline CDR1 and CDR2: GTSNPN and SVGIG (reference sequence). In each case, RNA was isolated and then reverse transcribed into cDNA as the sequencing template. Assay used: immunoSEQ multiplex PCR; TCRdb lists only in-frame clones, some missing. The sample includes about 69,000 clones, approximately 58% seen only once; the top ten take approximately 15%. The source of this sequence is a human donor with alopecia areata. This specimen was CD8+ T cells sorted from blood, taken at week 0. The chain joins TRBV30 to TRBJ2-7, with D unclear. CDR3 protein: CAANTDAYEQYF. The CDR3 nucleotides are TGTGCCGCCAATACAGACGCCTACGAGCAGTACTTC.